The 28 T cell receptor beta chains presented below share a single source sample, sequenced in a study of molecular identifiers for immune sequencing clone quantification. Each CDR3 protein is one row after TCRdb ran MiXCR on the PCR reads. Of roughly 55,000 distinct CDR3 sequences in the sample, roughly 38% were seen once. Sequenced input: naive CD8+ T cells from blood, with Jurkat cell RNA spiked in. Subset given: FACS-sorted CD8+CD4-CCR7+CD45RA+ naive T cells. These receptors were collected from a human donor in good health. Some libraries in this study had Jurkat cell RNA spiked in.

The sample holds many counts of this clonotype. The chain employs TRBV6-5 and TRBJ2-5; 10 bases map to TRBD1. CDR3 size: 15 residues. The germline CDR1 and CDR2 sequences are MNHEY and SVGAGI. The V and J ends lost 3 bases and 1 base, in that order; junction bases with no gene match: 2. The CDR3, as DNA: TGTGCCAGCAGTTATGGGACAGGGGCCCAAGAGACCCAGTACTTC. Its protein is CASSYGTGAQETQYF.

Of note for this clonotype: This CDR3 is missing its conserved last phenylalanine or tryptophan, likely due to a read error. The chain recombines TRBV28 with TRBJ2-4; maybe TRBD2 (6 bases). This CDR3 has 15 amino acids. In germline, CDR1 is MDHEN, CDR2 SYDVKM. V dropped 7 bases and J dropped 2 bases, with 15 bases sitting between them. The CDR3 spells CASTPLGDSKNIQYY. DNA for the CDR3: TGTGCCAGCACCCCTTTGGGGGACTCCAAAAACATTCAGTACTAC.

V is TRBV20-1 and J is TRBJ2-7; D tentatively fits TRBD1 or TRBD2 (6 bases each). This CDR3 has 12 amino acids. The germline V and J ends were trimmed by 6 bases and 7 bases, with 16 bases remaining between them. Looked up from germline, CDR1 is DFQATT and CDR2 is SNEGSKA (reference sequence). As DNA, the CDR3 is TGCAGTGCCCTGGACAGTGGGGGGGAGCAGTACTTC. Its translation is CSALDSGGEQYF.

The rearrangement uses TRBV24-1 and TRBJ2-3; unclear D gene. Per germline, CDR1 KGHDR and CDR2 SFDVKD. The V end was cut by 2 bases, the J end by 1 base, with 6 bases between. The CDR3 is made up of 14 amino acids. The CDR3 loop is CATSDWWGTDTQYF. DNA of the CDR3: TGTGCCACCAGTGATTGGTGGGGCACAGATACGCAGTATTTT.

With respect to this clonotype: At one of its ends the junction is not consistent with the germline gene, which may arise from a read error. The J gene is TRBJ2-7, the V gene TRBV20-1, with D unresolved. CDR1 DFQATT and CDR2 SNEGSKA come from the germline V gene (reference sequence). This CDR3 contains 13 residues. The CDR3 DNA reads as TGCAGTGCTATAGCCAGGAGCTCCCACGAGCAGTACTTC. Translating it yields CSAIARSSHEQYF.

About this clonotype itself: Possible read error: a much larger clone is one base away. The chain uses TRBV4-2 and TRBJ2-5; the match to TRBD2 covers 12 bases. This CDR3 comprises 14 residues. Germline V CDR1 and CDR2: LGHNA, YNFKEQ. CDR3 coding DNA: TGTGCCAGCAGGAGACTAGCGGGAGTAGAGGCCCAGTACTTC. This sequence encodes CASRRLAGVEAQYF.

This clonotype has a handful of counts. Written as DNA, the CDR3 is TGTGCCAGCAGTTTTCCGGTCAATCAGCCCCAGCATTTT. Translated, it gives CASSFPVNQPQHF. The chain has TRBV28 and TRBJ1-5; D uncertain. CDR3 length equals 13 residues. The V gene's germline CDR1 is MDHEN and CDR2 SYDVKM. Trimming took 3 bases from V and 3 from J, leaving 6 bases between them. The entire variable domain, with the rest obtained from reference TRBV28 and TRBJ1-5, is as follows: DVKVTQSSRYLVKRTGEKVFLECVQDMDHENMFWYRQDPGLGLRLIYFSYDVKMKEKGDIPEGYSVSREKKERFSLILESASTNQTSMYLCASSFPVNQPQHFGDGTRLSIL.

The rearrangement uses TRBV14 and TRBJ1-1; TRBD1 might be the D (6 bases). Trimming pared 4 bases from V and 6 bases from J, leaving 9 bases between. The CDR3 contains 12 residues. From germline, CDR1 is SGHDN and CDR2 FVKESK. The CDR3 here is CASSRTVPEAFF. CDR3 in DNA: TGTGCCAGCAGCCGGACAGTCCCTGAAGCTTTCTTT.

This clonotype was recorded many times. The chain recombines TRBV12-3 or TRBV12-4 with TRBJ1-5; 10 nucleotides agree with TRBD1. CDR3 length: 14 residues. V trimming: 6 bases; J trimming: 7 bases; junction bases outside the gene matches: 6. Here the CDR3 reads CASSTTGGLQPQHF. The CDR3 DNA reads TGTGCCAGCAGCACGACAGGGGGCTTACAGCCCCAGCATTTT.

V is TRBV27 and J is TRBJ1-5; weak D call: TRBD1 (5 bases). The length of the CDR3 is 14 residues. CDR1 is MNHEY, CDR2 SMNVEV, per germline (reference sequence). V was pared by 3 bases and J by 7 bases, with 13 bases between. The CDR3 here is CASSFMGGGQPQHF. The CDR3 nucleotides are TGTGCCAGCAGTTTTATGGGGGGAGGCCAGCCCCAGCATTTT.

The chain combines TRBV3-1 with TRBJ2-6, with no clear D. This CDR3 is 18 amino acids long. Trimming stripped 4 bases from V and 2 bases from J, with 18 bases between. CDR1 is LGHDT, CDR2 YNNKEL, per germline (reference sequence). For the CDR3, the DNA is TGTGCCAGCAGCCGTCTAGTGGGGTATCGCGCTGGGGCCAACGTCCTGACTTTC. Its translation is CASSRLVGYRAGANVLTF.

Points on this clonotype: Since a much larger clone is just one base distant, this may be a read error. Likely a read error: the CDR3 ends without its conserved phenylalanine or tryptophan. The chain recombines TRBV5-6 with TRBJ2-3, with D perhaps being TRBD1 or TRBD2 (5 bases each). CDR3 length: 15 residues. Germline V gene data show CDR1 as SGHDT and CDR2 as YYEEEE. The germline V and J ends were trimmed by 0 bases and 0 bases, with 8 bases remaining between them. CDR3 sequence reads: CASSLVWDSTDTQYS. The CDR3 bases are TGTGCCAGCAGCTTGGTCTGGGACAGCACAGATACGCAGTATTCT.

The V and J genes are TRBV7-2 and TRBJ2-1; 9 nucleotides line up with TRBD2. The CDR3 is made up of 17 amino acids. J was trimmed by 0 bases and V by 3 bases; bases with no gene match: 6. Germline CDR1 reads SGHTA; CDR2 reads FQGNSA. The DNA of the CDR3 is TGTGCCAGCAGCTTGGTCCTAGCGGGATCCTCCTACAATGAGCAGTTCTTC. As protein: CASSLVLAGSSYNEQFF.

The chain carries TRBV6-2 or TRBV6-3 and TRBJ2-1; D may be TRBD2 (5 bases). The CDR3 consists of 17 residues. Germline V gives CDR1 MNHEY, CDR2 SVGEGT. V lost 5 bases to trimming and J lost 3 bases, with 20 bases between them. The CDR3 is CASSKEAPAEYYNEQFF. The CDR3 DNA sequence: TGTGCCAGCAGTAAAGAGGCGCCAGCGGAATACTACAATGAGCAGTTCTTC.

The chain has TRBV4-3 and TRBJ2-3; D might be TRBD2 (5 bases). V gave up 4 bases and J gave up 6 bases, with 17 bases separating them. This CDR3 has 15 amino acids. CDR1 is LGHNA and CDR2 is YSLEER in the germline V gene. The CDR3 DNA reads TGCGCCAGCAGCCTCGAAAAACTAGTCCTGGATACGCAGTATTTT. This translates into CASSLEKLVLDTQYF.

This clonotype was counted at least ten times. The chain links TRBV2 to TRBJ2-1, with 7 bases identical to TRBD2. Trimming cost V 7 bases and J 0 bases; bases outside gene matches: 3. This CDR3 has 14 residues. Per germline, CDR1 SNHLY and CDR2 FYNNEI. CDR3 in DNA: TGTGCCAGCACCCGGGACTACTCCTACAATGAGCAGTTCTTC. Protein sequence: CASTRDYSYNEQFF. Variable domain in full (rest from reference TRBV2 and TRBJ2-1): EPEVTQTPSHQVTQMGQEVILRCVPISNHLYFYWYRQILGQKVEFLVSFYNNEISEKSEIFDDQFSVERPDGSNFTLKIRSTKLEDSAMYFCASTRDYSYNEQFFGPGTRLTVL.

This clonotype was counted once. The chain couples TRBV4-3 to TRBJ2-7; D is possibly TRBD1 or TRBD2 (5 bases each). The germline CDR1 and CDR2 sequences are LGHNA and YSLEER. The germline V and J ends were trimmed by 4 bases and 5 bases, with 18 bases remaining between them. There are 15 residues in the CDR3. The DNA of the CDR3 is TGCGCCAGCAGCCCCTCAGGGACGACTCCCAACGAGCAGTACTTC. It is translated as CASSPSGTTPNEQYF.

Notes on this clonotype: This CDR3 is missing its conserved last phenylalanine or tryptophan, likely due to a read error. The chain is built from TRBV7-2 and TRBJ2-2; 15 bases align to TRBD2. This CDR3 is built from 18 residues. V gave up 2 bases and J gave up 4 bases; unmatched junction bases: 5. Looked up from germline, CDR1 is SGHTA and CDR2 is FQGNSA. The CDR3 region has the DNA TGTGCCAGCAGCTTACCCGGACTAGCGGGAGGGAGCACCGGGGAGCTGTTTATT. Its translation is CASSLPGLAGGSTGELFI.

The table lists this clonotype with many counts. This sequence joins TRBV28 and TRBJ1-5, with D tentatively TRBD1 (6 bases). The germline CDR1 and CDR2 sequences are MDHEN and SYDVKM. This CDR3 spans 16 amino acids. The V and J ends lost 6 bases and 0 bases respectively, with 15 bases between them. The CDR3: CASRGGGPYSNQPQHF. The CDR3 DNA sequence: TGTGCCAGCAGGGGAGGGGGTCCATATAGCAATCAGCCCCAGCATTTT.

A word on this clonotype: No conserved phenylalanine or tryptophan ends this CDR3, so it is likely a read error. This chain joins TRBV29-1 and TRBJ2-3, with D perhaps given as TRBD1 or TRBD2 (5 bases each). Germline assignment: CDR1 SQVTM and CDR2 ANQGSEA. There are 14 residues in the CDR3. V lost 3 bases and J 1 base, leaving 11 bases between the germline ends. In DNA form, the CDR3 reads TGCAGCGTTGATTGGGGGAACGGCACAGATACGCAGTATTCT. This translates into CSVDWGNGTDTQYS.

In regard to this clonotype: A read error may produce the germline difference seen at one junction end. The V call is TRBV4-1, the J call TRBJ1-1, with D possibly being TRBD1 (5 bases). The CDR3 has 14 residues. Germline CDR1 and CDR2: MGHRA and YSYEKL. The CDR3 is CASSQPGSATEALF. The DNA for the CDR3 is TGCGCCAGCAGCCAACCAGGGAGCGCGACTGAAGCTCTCTTT.

The CDR3 here is CASSRSLSGLGANEQFF. The CDR3 DNA reads TGTGCCAGCAGCCGATCCCTGAGCGGCCTAGGGGCCAATGAGCAGTTCTTC. The rearrangement uses TRBV11-2 and TRBJ2-1; the D gene could be TRBD1 or TRBD2 (5 bases each). Germline V lookup: CDR1 SGHAT, CDR2 FQNNGV. The CDR3 has 17 amino acids. With 5 bases removed from V and 6 bases from J, the gap between germline ends came to 23 bases.

The table lists this clonotype with many counts. The chain recombines TRBV28 with TRBJ2-6, with TRBD1 identical over 7 bases. V dropped 6 bases and J dropped 4; count of bases not matched to a gene: 9. Germline V gives CDR1 MDHEN, CDR2 SYDVKM. The CDR3 spans 16 residues. The CDR3 sequence: CASSQTGNPGANVLTF. The CDR3, as DNA: TGTGCCAGCAGCCAGACAGGGAACCCCGGGGCCAACGTCCTGACTTTC.

With respect to this clonotype: This may stem from a read error, because a much larger clone lies one nucleotide away. The chain carries TRBV7-9 and TRBJ2-7; 7 nucleotides match TRBD2. CDR1 and CDR2 from the germline V gene are SEHNR and FQNEAQ (reference sequence). The CDR3 length is 16 residues. Here the CDR3 reads CASSLARGRGSNERYF. In nucleotides, the CDR3 is TGTGCCAGCAGCTTAGCCCGGGGGAGGGGATCGAACGAGCGGTACTTC.

This clonotype was seen once. It may be a read error: a sequence one base away is much more abundant. The gene calls are TRBV5-6 and TRBJ2-3; D assignment may be TRBD1 or TRBD2 (5 bases each). Trimming left V 0 bases short and J 0 bases short, with 8 bases between. CDR3 size: 15 residues. Germline CDR1 reads SGHDT; CDR2 reads YYEEEE. CDR3: CASSLGWDSTDTQYF. DNA of the CDR3: TGTGCCAGCAGCTTGGGCTGGGACAGCACAGATACGCAGTATTTT.

The table lists this clonotype with many counts. J is TRBJ2-3 and V is TRBV7-6; D unclear. Deletions cut 0 bases from V and 6 bases from J, with 13 bases between. The CDR3 length is 15 residues. Germline assignment: CDR1 SGHVS and CDR2 FNYEAQ. DNA of the CDR3: TGTGCCAGCAGCTTAGCGAGTTACACAGCGGATACGCAGTATTTT. Its translation is CASSLASYTADTQYF.

The gene calls are TRBV27 and TRBJ2-7; unclear D gene. Between the trimmed V and J ends, which lost 6 bases and 4 bases, there was a span of 13 bases. The germline V gene encodes CDR1 MNHEY and CDR2 SMNVEV (reference sequence). This CDR3 spans 13 amino acids. CDR3 sequence (DNA): TGTGCCAGCAGAAGAGAGACACCGTACGAGCAGTACTTC. Protein: CASRRETPYEQYF.

Concerning this clonotype itself: The conserved closing phenylalanine or tryptophan is absent in this CDR3, likely reflecting a read error. It is unclear where the CDR3 begins or ends on the DNA, so no DNA is shown, and the CDR3 is as TCRdb lists it. The chain's CDR3 is CASSTYLGGQPQQI. The chain is built from TRBV5-5 and TRBJ1-5. The CDR3 is 14 amino acids in total, end residues counted. Per germline, CDR1 SGHKS and CDR2 YYEKEE (reference sequence).